This T cell receptor (beta chain) was documented in a study of blood T cell repertoires in COVID-19. The data were produced by immunoSEQ multiplex PCR, yet TCRdb's version contains in-frame clones alone and is incomplete. The sample has approximately 500,000 clones, approximately 91% seen once; the top ten hold roughly 7.3%. The TCR comes from a woman in her fifties or sixties with COVID-19, enrolled during active disease. Sequencing was performed on peripheral blood.

This CDR3 reads CASSDQTGGHTEAFF. CDR3 nucleotides: TGTGCCAGCAGTGATCAAACAGGGGGCCACACTGAAGCTTTCTTT. J is TRBJ1-1 and V is TRBV6-2 or TRBV6-3; TRBD1 matches at 9 bases. This CDR3 is built from 15 residues. From germline, CDR1 is MNHEY and CDR2 SVGEGT. J gave up 3 bases and V 5 bases, and 7 bases lay outside the gene matches.